A selection of T cell receptor beta chains follows, all from one sample in a study of CD8+ T cells in alopecia areata. Using immunoSEQ multiplex PCR, the repertoire was profiled, and TCRdb retains in-frame clones only, with some absent. The table includes roughly 120,000 clones, roughly 63% detected once. The input for sequencing was CD8+ T cells sorted from blood, taken at week 4, from a patient treated with tofacitinib. The receptors come from a human donor with alopecia areata. Both conserved end residues are part of each CDR3. Fields, in order: J gene, D gene, V gene, CDR3 protein, CDR3 DNA. A D gene is named only where the DNA matches it firmly.

TRBJ2-7	.	TRBV5-6	CASSLVFGQGTYEQYF	TGTGCCAGCAGCTTGGTTTTCGGGCAGGGGACCTACGAGCAGTACTTC
TRBJ2-7	.	TRBV13	CASSLVQGPIDEQYF	TGTGCCAGCAGCTTAGTCCAGGGTCCAATCGACGAGCAGTACTTC
TRBJ2-6	.	TRBV30	CAWSVISGANVLTF	TGTGCCTGGAGTGTTATTTCTGGGGCCAACGTCCTGACTTTC
TRBJ2-7	.	TRBV28	CASGKIDSYEQYF	TGTGCCAGCGGCAAGATAGACTCCTACGAGCAGTACTTC
TRBJ2-1	TRBD1	TRBV29-1	CSVTGQGYNEQFF	TGCAGCGTTACGGGACAGGGGTACAATGAGCAGTTCTTC
TRBJ2-7	TRBD1	TRBV14	CASSLLTGLHEQYF	TGTGCCAGCAGCCTTTTGACAGGGCTCCACGAGCAGTACTTC
TRBJ2-5	TRBD2	TRBV27	CASSSTSGKETQYF	TGTGCCAGCAGTTCGACTAGCGGAAAAGAGACCCAGTACTTC
TRBJ2-5	.	TRBV19	CASSIFPGETQYF	TGTGCCAGTAGTATATTTCCGGGAGAGACCCAGTACTTC
TRBJ1-2	.	TRBV4-3	CASSQDWTQSGPGGYTF	TGCGCCAGCAGCCAAGATTGGACTCAGTCAGGCCCAGGTGGCTACACCTTC
TRBJ1-4	TRBD1	TRBV15	CATSRDANTGAKLFF	TGTGCCACCAGCAGAGATGCGAATACAGGGGCAAAACTGTTTTTT